This T cell receptor beta chain is drawn from a study of lymphopenia after photon versus proton radiotherapy. General study points: Proton therapy kept repertoires fairly stable, unlike photons, which gained effector/memory cells. Post-nadir diversity loss with photons came from oligoclonal expansion, particularly CD8+ Temra cells. Post-nadir TCR diversity decline inversely tracked overall survival among those who died. Better survival with proton therapy was suggested as possible, not demonstrated.

To note about this clone: Its antigen is not known.

Sequencing used immunoSEQ multiplex PCR; TCRdb keeps in-frame clones, though not all of them. The sample includes around 63,000 clones, 75% to 90% of them seen just once. Per germline, CDR1 LNHDA and CDR2 SQIVND (reference sequence). Between the trimmed V and J ends, which lost 3 bases and 1 base, there was a span of 13 bases. The CDR3 runs to 16 residues. This receptor was taken from a man aged 35 to 55 with gastric cancer. The genes are TRBV19 and TRBJ1-3, with D perhaps TRBD1 (6 bases). Sequenced here: peripheral blood, sampled from a patient treated with photon-based radiotherapy. CDR3 DNA: TGTGCCAGTAGTATGGGACAAGTCACTTCTGGAAACACCATATATTTT. Its protein product is CASSMGQVTSGNTIYF. The variable domain in full, with the rest retrieved from reference TRBV19 and TRBJ1-3, is DGGITQSPKYLFRKEGQNVTLSCEQNLNHDAMYWYRQDPGQGLRLIYYSQIVNDFQKGDIAEGYSVSREKKESFPLTVTSAQKNPTAFYLCASSMGQVTSGNTIYFGEGSWLTVV.